This T cell receptor beta chain was retrieved from a study of T cells in Graves' hyperthyroidism and ophthalmopathy. Exclusion criteria comprised uncontrolled infection, other autoimmune disease, pregnancy or lactation. Clinical symptoms, serum thyroxine, TRAb, thyroid ultrasound and orbital computed tomography informed diagnoses. Findings and limits, study-wide: Blood also showed most of the thyroid clonotypes that were expanded above 0.001. A 13 V-J signature model discriminated ophthalmopathy versus stable hyperthyroidism.

CDR1 SGHAT and CDR2 FQNNGV come from the germline V gene. V gave up 2 bases and J gave up 0 bases; unmatched junction bases: 3. The CDR3 spans 16 residues. The CDR3 regions of TCR beta were amplified from RNA transcripts. The TCR CDR3 was amplified in a first-round RT-PCR using the HTBI primer set. TCRdb analysed the multiplex PCR reads with MiXCR anew, one entry per CDR3 protein. The table has fewer than 300,000 distinct CDR3 sequences, 20% to 25% seen once. This clonotype was found many times. Its target is not known. This TCR came from a man aged 35-49 years with Graves' hyperthyroidism that later progressed to Graves' ophthalmopathy. Sequencing was done on a sample of blood. The chain employs TRBV11-2 and TRBJ2-2; TRBD2 matches at 7 bases. CDR3 coding DNA: TGTGCCAGCAGCTTACTTCTAGCGGCGAACACCGGGGAGCTGTTTTTT. Translating it yields CASSLLLAANTGELFF.